This T cell receptor beta chain emerged from a study of blood T cells in healthy people across ages (dated by TCRdb to between 2014 and 2017). In the study overall: In model experiments, roughly one uniquely barcoded TCR beta cDNA molecule per two T cells was captured by template switching. Two additional independent replicas of 1 million unique cDNA reads from the same blood draw were analyzed for two donors (one aged 18 to 30 and one aged 80 or older). To avoid experimental bias, donors of different ages were spread randomly across the sequencing lanes. Age-related changes in TCR beta repertoire diversity were measured in the study by deep sequencing normalized with unique cDNA molecular identifiers. Four age groups were formed from the donors: young (average roughly 16 years), middle-aged (just under 40), aged (more than 55) and long-lived (roughly 81).

The receptor library was made with 5' RACE. Sequenced on an Illumina HiSeq 2500. The second PCR ran for about 6 to 12 cycles and used a J-beta primer mix along with a sample-barcoded 5' primer. Each TCR beta cDNA molecule received a unique molecular identifier from a template-switch 5' adaptor carrying 12 random nucleotides. At least 3 million CDR3-containing paired-end reads were obtained from each sample. First-strand cDNA synthesis was performed from all RNA using the Mint cDNA synthesis kit, with priming by a TRBC-specific oligonucleotide. Following uracil-DNA glycosylase treatment, all cDNA underwent a first 18-cycle PCR with the universal primers M1SS and BC2_uni_R. From the authors' description of their analysis: Each sample was normalized by randomly selecting 1 million high-quality reads, each carrying a distinct molecular identifier. Reads with shared molecular identifiers were discarded instead of being binned into consensus sequences. MiTCR, with a Q25 quality threshold and the strictest error-elimination algorithm, was used for CDR3 identification, clonotype clustering and error correction. A nonparametric unseen species model using Euler transformation provided a lower-bound estimate of total TCR beta diversity. Using fastp at Q25 and MiXCR, TCRdb reprocessed the public reads and kept productive beta chains. Rows matching on CDR3 protein sequence are summarized as one entry with the most common DNA and genes. The V and J calls and clone size are TCRdb's, not the authors'. Across this sample there are about 1.4 million distinct CDR3 sequences, with around 59% seen only once. Over 6.5% of the sample belongs to the ten largest clones.

The CDR3 goes from the cysteine to the phenylalanine over 15 residues. This entry keeps only the CDR3 DNA: 45 bases, framed from base 1. V is clipped by 0 bases and J by 4 bases, and the sequence between their germline boundaries is 9 bases long. From a lookup of the germline V gene, CDR1 and CDR2 are MNHEY and SVGEGT. The donors were 40 or so Caucasian individuals from Russia, aged about 6 to 100 years, who were systemically healthy. About 9.1 milliliters of peripheral blood were collected from each donor into EDTA-treated Vacutainer tubes. Ficoll-Paque density-gradient centrifugation was used to isolate PBMCs, with at least 7 million obtained per sample. Total RNA was extracted from PBMCs with Trizol reagent, with at least 5.5 micrograms obtained per sample. The percentages of naive CD45RAhigh/CD27high T cells were determined by flow cytometry on a PBMC aliquot from every donor. Overall study outcomes, separate from this receptor: There was a strong correlation between observed TCR beta diversity and the percentage of naive T cells measured by flow cytometry. Compared with the aged group, the long-lived group had more naive CD4+ T cells, fewer expanded clones and increased TCR diversity, a pattern suggesting age selection. Observed TCR beta diversity per million T cells fell roughly linearly with age, and a significant reduction was already apparent by age roughly 40. Estimates of total diversity based on one million sequenced T cells were regarded as lower bounds and as underestimates. Conclusive comparison of naive and antigen-experienced compartments was prevented by the profiling of bulk unsorted PBMCs. Because donor CMV infection status was unknown, age-related changes in expanded clonotypes were potentially confounded.

This clonotype has just a few counts. Its antigen is currently not known. Nothing much larger sits one base from this clone, and base qualities are not available. The chain is encoded by TRBV6-2 or TRBV6-3 joined to TRBJ2-2, with the D gene not clear enough to name. Sequencing was performed on blood. This sequence was found in a man aged 18 to 29 in good health. The bases are TGTGCCAGCAGTTACTCGCCGGCCCCCACCGGGGAGCTGTTTTTT. This translates into CASSYSPAPTGELFF.